Shown below are 21 T cell receptor beta chains from a single sample sequenced in a study of graft-versus-host responses after intestinal transplantation. Profiled with immunoSEQ multiplex PCR; TCRdb holds only in-frame clones, not every one. The repertoire includes more than 12,000 clones, over 50% of them detected once, and roughly 13% sits in the top ten. Intraepithelial and lamina propria lymphocytes were released after the graft tissue was processed. This material consisted of ileum tissue, taken 524 days after transplant. Receptors originate from a human patient who received an intestinal transplant, so some T cells may come from the graft donor.

Notes on this clone: In the same sample, other DNA sequences code for this CDR3. This sequence joins TRBV6-5 and TRBJ2-7; 8 bases match TRBD1. Trimming cost V 5 bases and J 5 bases; bases outside gene matches: 5. The V gene's germline CDR1 is MNHEY and CDR2 SVGAGI. The CDR3 totals 13 residues. The CDR3 DNA sequence: TGTGCCAGCAGTATAGACAGGGGCCACGAGCAGTACTTC. This sequence encodes CASSIDRGHEQYF.

The chain combines TRBV7-6 with TRBJ2-5; TRBD2 aligns across 7 bases. Germline-derived CDR1 and CDR2 are SGHVS and FNYEAQ. The length of the CDR3 is 16 residues. V shed 6 bases and J 1 base; nucleotides not matched to a gene: 11. Here the CDR3 reads CASSNDPGTTQETQYF. The CDR3 coding sequence is TGTGCCAGCAGTAATGACCCGGGGACTACCCAAGAGACCCAGTACTTC.

The chain recombines TRBV2 with TRBJ1-1, with 8 bases aligning to TRBD1. The CDR3 is 13 amino acids. Trimming removed 2 bases from V and 4 bases from J; junction bases left unmatched: 0. The germline V gene has CDR1 SNHLY and CDR2 FYNNEI. The CDR3 DNA sequence: TGTGCCAGCAGTGAACAGGGGGCCACTGAAGCTTTCTTT. Its translation: CASSEQGATEAFF.

The chain uses TRBV6-5 and TRBJ1-1; TRBD1 matches at 9 bases. J was trimmed by 4 bases and V by 3 bases; bases with no gene match: 6. Germline V CDR1 and CDR2: MNHEY, SVGAGI. The CDR3 contains 15 residues. The CDR3 protein is CASSYSQGAVTEAFF. DNA of the CDR3: TGTGCCAGCAGTTATTCACAGGGGGCGGTCACTGAAGCTTTCTTT.

The chain has TRBV18 and TRBJ1-5; 7 bases are a match to TRBD1. The CDR3 has 15 amino acids. The germline V gene has CDR1 KGHSH and CDR2 LQKENI. V lost 6 bases to trimming and J lost 4 bases; unmatched junction nucleotides: 9. CDR3 in DNA: TGTGCCAGCTCGCCGACAGGGTTAGAAAATCAGCCCCAGCATTTT. Residues: CASSPTGLENQPQHF.

The rearrangement links TRBV5-1 to TRBJ2-7; the D is unclear. Trimming removed 0 bases at V and 0 bases at J, with 10 bases between. The CDR3 is 15 amino acids. Germline V lookup: CDR1 SGHRS, CDR2 YFSETQ. The CDR3, as DNA: TGCGCCAGCAGCTTGGCCCTTAAGAGCTCCTACGAGCAGTACTTC. Its protein is CASSLALKSSYEQYF.

The chain couples TRBV6-6 to TRBJ2-1; TRBD1 matches at 9 bases. The CDR3 sequence is 14 residues long. Losses at the gene ends were 4 bases for V and 7 bases for J; bases not matched to a gene: 5. CDR1 MNHNY and CDR2 SVGAGI come from the germline V gene (reference sequence). CDR3 nucleotides: TGTGCCAGCAGTTCACAGGGGGCTGCAAATGAGCAGTTCTTC. Its translation is CASSSQGAANEQFF.

The gene calls are TRBV7-2 and TRBJ2-5; unclear D gene. The ends were cut back, 3 bases at V and 7 bases at J, with 15 bases in the middle. Germline lookup yields CDR1 SGHTA and CDR2 FQGNSA. The CDR3 is 14 amino acids. This chain's CDR3 is CASSFRVSRSTQYF. CDR3 DNA: TGTGCCAGCAGCTTCCGGGTCTCAAGATCGACCCAGTACTTC.

V and J are TRBV19 and TRBJ1-2; 7 bases fit TRBD1. Germline loops: CDR1 LNHDA, CDR2 SQIVND (reference sequence). The CDR3 loop spans 16 amino acids. Trimming removed 5 bases from V and 4 bases from J; junction bases left unmatched: 13. In DNA, the CDR3 is TGTGCCAGTAGTCTTCCTGGGACAGATCCCATCTATGGCTACACCTTC. Encoded protein: CASSLPGTDPIYGYTF.

The CDR3 here is CASSQDSGTGIYGYTF. For the CDR3, the DNA is TGCGCCAGCAGCCAAGACTCCGGGACAGGGATTTATGGCTACACCTTC. The rearrangement uses TRBV4-3 and TRBJ1-2, with 9 bases identical to TRBD1. The germline gives CDR1 LGHNA, CDR2 YSLEER. J gave up 5 bases and V 0 bases, and 7 bases lay outside the gene matches. The CDR3 runs 16 residues.

The V call is TRBV2, the J call TRBJ1-6; D is perhaps TRBD1 (5 bases). In germline, CDR1 is SNHLY, CDR2 FYNNEI. This CDR3 spans 13 amino acids. Between the trimmed V and J ends, which lost 8 bases and 9 bases, there was a span of 14 bases. The DNA of the CDR3 is TGTGCCAGCGGGGCCGAGTCAGGTTCACCCCTCCACTTT. Translation: CASGAESGSPLHF.

This sequence joins TRBV15 and TRBJ2-3; D perhaps matches TRBD2 (5 bases). V lost 4 bases to trimming and J lost 4 bases, with 9 bases between them. The CDR3 covers 13 residues. Germline CDR1 is LNHNV and CDR2 is YYDKDF (reference sequence). The CDR3 is CATSKRKADTQYF. The CDR3 DNA reads TGTGCCACCAGCAAGCGGAAGGCAGATACGCAGTATTTT.

The chain links TRBV4-3 to TRBJ1-4; D call uncertain. The CDR3 sequence is 13 residues long. Germline CDR1 is LGHNA and CDR2 is YSLEER. V lost 1 base, J lost 6 bases, and 6 bases lay in between. CDR3 in DNA: TGCGCCAGCAGCCAAGTGGAGGATGAAAAACTGTTTTTT. This codes for CASSQVEDEKLFF.

The rearrangement uses TRBV5-4 and TRBJ2-7, with 7 bases matching TRBD2. Unmatched junction bases numbered 12, after V lost 4 bases and J lost 5 bases. The CDR3 contains 15 residues. The V gene's germline CDR1 is SGHNT and CDR2 YYREEE (reference sequence). The CDR3 protein is CASSGGGTTLDEQYF. Written as DNA, the CDR3 is TGTGCCAGCAGCGGGGGGGGGACTACGCTTGACGAGCAGTACTTC.

This rearrangement joins TRBV6-5 to TRBJ1-1; D possibly corresponds to TRBD1 (6 bases). V lost 7 bases to trimming and J lost 4 bases, with 13 bases between them. CDR3 size: 13 residues. The germline CDR1 and CDR2 sequences are MNHEY and SVGAGI. The DNA for the CDR3 is TGTGCCAGCATCCAACAGGGCGCCACTGAAGCTTTCTTT. Its protein product is CASIQQGATEAFF.

The chain joins TRBV27 to TRBJ1-5; D not resolved. The CDR3 has 12 residues. CDR1 MNHEY and CDR2 SMNVEV come from the germline V gene (reference sequence). The V gene lost 8 bases and the J gene lost 3 bases, with 8 bases spanning the gap. As DNA, the CDR3 is TGTGCCAGCTCCACTCCCAATCAGCCCCAGCATTTT. Its translation: CASSTPNQPQHF.

The genes are TRBV9 and TRBJ1-2; D remains ambiguous. The CDR3 runs to 16 residues. V dropped 0 bases and J dropped 7 bases, with 19 bases sitting between them. The V gene's germline CDR1 is SGDLS and CDR2 YYNGEE. The CDR3 DNA follows: TGTGCCAGCAGCGTAGGACGGGCCGGGAGTTCGTTTGGCTACACCTTC. Protein sequence: CASSVGRAGSSFGYTF.

Only one count was recorded for this clone. The V gene is TRBV18, the J gene TRBJ2-3; TRBD1 aligns across 10 bases. The CDR3 contains 17 residues. Germline loops: CDR1 KGHSH, CDR2 LQKENI. With 3 bases clipped from V and 2 bases from J, the junction kept 8 bases outside the gene matches. The CDR3 DNA sequence: TGTGCCAGCTCACCTCCGACAGGGGGCGCCTTCACAGATACGCAGTATTTT. Its translation is CASSPPTGGAFTDTQYF.

This chain joins TRBV6-5 and TRBJ1-1; D ambiguous. V lost 5 bases and J lost 0, with 10 bases in between. CDR1 is MNHEY and CDR2 is SVGAGI in the germline V gene. The CDR3 loop spans 14 amino acids. CDR3 sequence: CASSTVYMNTEAFF. Here the CDR3 DNA reads TGTGCCAGCAGTACAGTGTACATGAACACTGAAGCTTTCTTT.

The chain carries TRBV18 and TRBJ1-5; 7 bases align to TRBD1. The CDR3 is 13 amino acids. From germline, CDR1 is KGHSH and CDR2 LQKENI. With 5 bases clipped from V and 5 bases from J, the junction kept 3 bases outside the gene matches. CDR3 bases: TGTGCCAGCTCAGGGGACAGAGATCAGCCCCAGCATTTT. Protein sequence: CASSGDRDQPQHF.

Concerning this clone itself: The germline gene is not matched at one end of the junction; a read error may be the cause. In DNA, the CDR3 is TGCGCCAGCAGCCAAGAGACAGCTCCTCTGAGCTACGAGCAGTACTTC. The encoded protein is CASSQETAPLSYEQYF. The J gene is TRBJ2-7, the V gene TRBV5-4; tentatively, D is TRBD1 (5 bases). The CDR3 runs 16 residues. The germline V gene encodes CDR1 SGHNT and CDR2 YYREEE (reference sequence).